The clone carrying this TCR beta chain was recorded once. Its specificity is not known. TCRdb's table, derived via immunoSEQ multiplex PCR, lists solely in-frame clones and lacks some. The data show tens of thousands of clones, approximately 88% seen once. This sample stems from a study of OX40 agonist ivuxolimab in advanced cancers. The investigators sampled blood at baseline, at cycle 4 day 1, and at cycle 7 day 1. Notes on the study in general: Mean expanded clone counts were higher in CD8+ than CD4+ T cells. Certain nonresponders additionally had low normalized T-cell clonal expansion.

Germline V lookup: CDR1 SGHNT, CDR2 YYREEE (reference sequence). The CDR3 sequence is 15 residues long. Trimming cost V 0 bases and J 4 bases, with 11 bases left between them. The source material was CD4+ or CD8+ T cells sorted from blood, sampled in a trial of the OX40 agonist ivuxolimab. The chain is built from TRBV5-4 and TRBJ2-1, with D tentatively TRBD2 (6 bases). The source is an adult with an advanced solid tumor such as melanoma, head and neck, liver or kidney cancer. The CDR3 coding sequence is TGTGCCAGCAGCTTGGCAGCGGGCCCTTACAATGAGCAGTTCTTC. Protein product: CASSLAAGPYNEQFF. The variable domain in full, with the rest retrieved from reference TRBV5-4 and TRBJ2-1, is ETGVTQSPTHLIKTRGQQVTLRCSSQSGHNTVSWYQQALGQGPQFIFQYYREEENGRGNFPPRFSGLQFPNYSSELNVNALELDDSALYLCASSLAAGPYNEQFFGPGTRLTVL.